This entry lists 26 T cell receptor beta chains sequenced from one sample in a study of blood T cell repertoires in COVID-19. Clones were read by immunoSEQ multiplex PCR, and TCRdb kept only the in-frame ones, dropping some. Here the sample spans about 57,000 clones, around 90% being singletons. Sequenced: peripheral blood. The receptors originated from an elderly woman with COVID-19, enrolled during active disease.

The V gene is TRBV19, the J gene TRBJ2-2; 9 nucleotides line up with TRBD1. The J segment lost 6 bases and the V segment lost 5 bases, leaving 4 bases of the junction unmatched. Germline V gives CDR1 LNHDA, CDR2 SQIVND (reference sequence). The CDR3 totals 14 residues. The CDR3 sequence is CASSGTGIAGELFF. DNA for the CDR3: TGTGCCAGTAGTGGGACAGGGATCGCCGGGGAGCTGTTTTTT.

V gene TRBV2 combines with J gene TRBJ2-3; 9 positions match TRBD1. J gave up 0 bases and V 6 bases, and 4 bases lay outside the gene matches. Germline V gene data show CDR1 as SNHLY and CDR2 as FYNNEI. The CDR3 runs to 15 residues. CDR3 sequence reads: CASRYRGLSTDTQYF. In DNA form, the CDR3 reads TGTGCCAGCAGGTACAGGGGGCTTAGCACAGATACGCAGTATTTT.

This clone was seen a single time. V gene TRBV5-5 combines with J gene TRBJ1-2; the match to TRBD1 covers 9 bases. V gave up 1 base and J gave up 8 bases; unmatched junction bases: 9. The CDR3 has 15 residues. In germline, CDR1 is SGHKS, CDR2 YYEKEE (reference sequence). The DNA of the CDR3 is TGTGCCAGCAGCTTGCTTTGGGGACAGGGTGTCGGCTACACCTTC. Translated, it gives CASSLLWGQGVGYTF.

J is TRBJ2-1 and V is TRBV29-1; D is ambiguous. The CDR3 contains 16 residues. Germline CDR1 and CDR2: SQVTM and ANQGSEA. V was cut by 2 bases and J by 0 bases, with 14 bases left in between. The chain's CDR3 is CSVELEELRSYNEQFF. CDR3 nucleotide sequence: TGCAGCGTTGAACTTGAGGAACTACGCTCCTACAATGAGCAGTTCTTC.

This chain connects TRBV6-6 to TRBJ2-7, with unresolved D. The V gene lost 6 bases and the J gene lost 3 bases, with 9 bases spanning the gap. Germline-derived CDR1 and CDR2 are MNHNY and SVGAGI (reference sequence). The CDR3 is 12 amino acids. The chain's CDR3 is CASRLENYEQYF. CDR3 in DNA: TGTGCCAGCAGATTGGAGAACTACGAGCAGTACTTC.

This clone occurred many times. V is TRBV25-1 and J is TRBJ2-7; 7 bases agree with TRBD1. V dropped 2 bases and J dropped 6; count of bases not matched to a gene: 7. Germline V gene data show CDR1 as MGHDK and CDR2 as SYGVNS. The length of the CDR3 is 14 residues. For the CDR3, the DNA is TGTGCCAGCAGTGAAAGGGGGCGAACGGTCGAGCAGTACTTC. Translating gives CASSERGRTVEQYF.

The chain links TRBV5-5 to TRBJ1-5; TRBD1 aligns across 9 bases. The CDR3 totals 15 residues. Germline CDR1 SGHKS, CDR2 YYEKEE (reference sequence). V dropped 4 bases and J dropped 4; count of bases not matched to a gene: 6. The CDR3 loop reads CASSPGTGQNQPQHF. The DNA for the CDR3 is TGTGCCAGCAGCCCTGGGACAGGGCAAAATCAGCCCCAGCATTTT.

The J gene is TRBJ1-5, the V gene TRBV5-1; D not resolved. The V gene lost 4 bases and the J gene lost 0 bases, with 11 bases spanning the gap. The CDR3 runs to 15 residues. CDR1 and CDR2 (germline): SGHRS, YFSETQ. The CDR3 nucleotides are TGCGCCAGCAGCGCTGCAGGAGGTAGCAATCAGCCCCAGCATTTT. Its protein product is CASSAAGGSNQPQHF.

CDR3 amino acids: CASSTLAGAYNEQFF. CDR3 DNA sequence: TGTGCCAGCAGTACACTAGCTGGAGCCTACAATGAGCAGTTCTTC. The chain employs TRBV2 and TRBJ2-1, with D tentatively TRBD2 (6 bases). Trimming removed 5 bases from V and 2 bases from J, with 13 bases in between. Germline V gene lookup returns CDR1 SNHLY and CDR2 FYNNEI. The length of the CDR3 is 15 residues.

V usage is TRBV15 and J usage is TRBJ2-2; TRBD1 matches 8 bases. The CDR3 covers 18 residues. The trim removed 0 bases at V and 1 base at J, leaving 7 bases unmatched. CDR1 is LNHNV and CDR2 is YYDKDF in the germline V gene (reference sequence). The CDR3 DNA reads as TGTGCCACCAGCAGAGATTTAATTGGGACAGGGAACACCGGGGAGCTGTTTTTT. As protein: CATSRDLIGTGNTGELFF.

V gene TRBV6-2 or TRBV6-3 combines with J gene TRBJ1-6; D gene ambiguous. The CDR3 consists of 12 residues. V was clipped by 5 bases and J by 10 bases, with 9 bases between them. Germline-derived CDR1 and CDR2 are MNHEY and SVGEGT. This chain's CDR3 is CASSPQSSPLHF. The CDR3 region has the DNA TGTGCCAGCAGTCCGCAGTCCTCACCCCTCCACTTT.

V gene TRBV7-3 combines with J gene TRBJ1-1; 9 nucleotides align to TRBD1. The CDR3 contains 17 residues. Trimming took 5 bases from V and 4 from J; bases not matched to a gene: 14. Germline assignment: CDR1 SGHTA and CDR2 FQGTGA. The CDR3 loop reads CASSPAGGGQGTTEAFF. The CDR3 DNA reads as TGTGCCAGCAGCCCAGCAGGCGGTGGACAGGGGACCACTGAAGCTTTCTTT.

This chain links TRBV6-5 with TRBJ2-7; 8 bases fit TRBD1. Per germline, CDR1 MNHEY and CDR2 SVGAGI. The CDR3 is 14 residues long. V lost 6 bases to trimming and J lost 3 bases; unmatched junction nucleotides: 7. The CDR3 sequence is CASRGTGALYEQYF. Here the CDR3 DNA reads TGTGCCAGCAGGGGGACAGGAGCCCTCTACGAGCAGTACTTC.

Here the CDR3 reads CASSLVGLVYEQYF. In DNA form, the CDR3 reads TGTGCCAGCAGTCTAGTCGGACTTGTCTACGAGCAGTACTTC. V and J are TRBV28 and TRBJ2-7, with D possibly TRBD2 on 5 matching bases. The germline V and J ends were trimmed by 5 bases and 3 bases, with 14 bases remaining between them. The CDR3 contains 14 residues. Germline V lookup: CDR1 MDHEN, CDR2 SYDVKM. Full variable domain (missing parts from reference TRBV28 and TRBJ2-7): DVKVTQSSRYLVKRTGEKVFLECVQDMDHENMFWYRQDPGLGLRLIYFSYDVKMKEKGDIPEGYSVSREKKERFSLILESASTNQTSMYLCASSLVGLVYEQYFGPGTRLTVT.

This sequence joins TRBV7-2 and TRBJ2-5; 7 bases line up with TRBD1. The CDR3 totals 15 residues. V lost 1 base and J lost 4; bases outside the gene matches: 6. The V gene's germline CDR1 is SGHTA and CDR2 FQGNSA. CDR3 nucleotide sequence: TGTGCCAGCAGCTTAGGGGTAGGGGGCGGAGAGACCCAGTACTTC. This translates into CASSLGVGGGETQYF.

CDR3 in amino acids: CASSPRWDRGYAGNQPQHF. CDR3 sequence (DNA): TGTGCCAGCAGCCCCCGATGGGACAGGGGGTATGCGGGCAATCAGCCCCAGCATTTT. The chain uses TRBV7-8 and TRBJ1-5, with 11 positions matching TRBD1. Trimming at V came to 5 bases and at J to 2 bases, leaving 14 bases not matched to a gene. The CDR3 length is 19 residues. Per germline, CDR1 SGHVS and CDR2 FQNEAQ.

The chain uses TRBV6-6 and TRBJ2-5; the match to TRBD1 covers 9 bases. V lost 6 bases, J lost 4 bases, and 9 bases stayed unmatched. CDR1 is MNHNY, CDR2 SVGAGI, per germline (reference sequence). The CDR3 is 15 amino acids. The CDR3 DNA is TGTGCCAGCAGATGGACAGGGGAGGTTCGAGAGACCCAGTACTTC. It yields the protein CASRWTGEVRETQYF.

This chain uses TRBV6-4 with TRBJ2-3; 7 positions agree with TRBD1. With V trimmed by 5 bases and J by 1 base, 6 bases remained unmatched. CDR3 size: 15 residues. Germline assignment: CDR1 MRHNA and CDR2 SNTAGT. The CDR3 sequence: CASSKRGRGTDTQYF. CDR3 nucleotide sequence: TGTGCCAGCAGTAAGAGGGGGCGCGGCACAGATACGCAGTATTTT.

The V call is TRBV7-9, the J call TRBJ1-6, with D maybe TRBD1 (6 bases). CDR3 length equals 15 residues. Germline V gives CDR1 SEHNR, CDR2 FQNEAQ (reference sequence). The V end lost 5 bases, the J end lost 6 bases, and 14 bases lay between the germline ends. This CDR3 is CASSPPGHLNSPLHF. In nucleotides, the CDR3 is TGTGCCAGCAGCCCCCCGGGACACCTTAATTCACCCCTCCACTTT. The full variable domain, its missing parts supplied by reference TRBV7-9 and TRBJ1-6, is DTGVSQNPRHKITKRGQNVTFRCDPISEHNRLYWYRQTLGQGPEFLTYFQNEAQLEKSRLLSDRFSAERPKGSFSTLEIQRTEQGDSAMYLCASSPPGHLNSPLHFGNGTRLTVT.

The chain recombines TRBV5-6 with TRBJ2-3; 7 nucleotides line up with TRBD1. Germline CDR1 SGHDT, CDR2 YYEEEE. The CDR3 covers 15 residues. With 2 bases clipped from V and 3 bases from J, the junction kept 6 bases outside the gene matches. CDR3 protein: CASSFWSGGTDTQYF. DNA of the CDR3: TGTGCCAGCAGCTTCTGGTCAGGGGGTACAGATACGCAGTATTTT.

The rearrangement joins TRBV7-2 to TRBJ1-3; D possibly corresponds to TRBD1 (6 bases). This CDR3 is 14 amino acids long. In germline, CDR1 is SGHTA, CDR2 FQGNSA. V was trimmed by 10 bases and J by 4 bases, leaving 17 bases between them. CDR3: CATSQGPGGNTIYF. As DNA, the CDR3 is TGTGCCACGTCTCAGGGGCCGGGGGGAAACACCATATATTTT.

The chain employs TRBV5-1 and TRBJ1-1; tentative D call: TRBD1 (6 bases). The germline gives CDR1 SGHRS, CDR2 YFSETQ. Trimming removed 0 bases at V and 1 base at J, with 10 bases between. The CDR3 consists of 15 residues. The CDR3: CASSLEGQTNTEAFF. The CDR3 nucleotides are TGCGCCAGCAGCTTGGAAGGACAGACGAACACTGAAGCTTTCTTT.

This chain links TRBV18 with TRBJ2-7, with 8 bases lining up with TRBD1. The CDR3 sequence is 16 residues long. V shed 3 bases, J shed 5 bases, and the junction held 12 bases outside the gene matches. CDR1 is KGHSH and CDR2 is LQKENI in the germline V gene. This chain's CDR3 is CASSPLQGAVVHEQYF. As DNA, the CDR3 is TGTGCCAGCTCACCCCTGCAGGGGGCCGTCGTTCACGAGCAGTACTTC.

The CDR3, as DNA: TGTGCCAGCAGGCCCGCGGGGGTCAATTCACCCCTCCACTTT. Residues: CASRPAGVNSPLHF. The chain recombines TRBV2 with TRBJ1-6; a weak D match, TRBD1 (5 bases). Germline V lookup: CDR1 SNHLY, CDR2 FYNNEI. The germline V and J ends were trimmed by 6 bases and 7 bases, with 13 bases remaining between them. The length of the CDR3 is 14 residues.

This chain joins TRBV5-6 and TRBJ2-3, with D possibly TRBD2 on 7 matching bases. The length of the CDR3 is 15 residues. V lost 8 bases and J 0 bases, leaving 16 bases between the germline ends. CDR1 and CDR2 from the germline V gene are SGHDT and YYEEEE. The CDR3 region is CASRRRGLSTDTQYF. The CDR3, as DNA: TGTGCCAGTCGGCGGCGGGGGCTCAGCACAGATACGCAGTATTTT.

The gene calls are TRBV19 and TRBJ2-3; 7 bases are shared with TRBD2. With V trimmed by 5 bases and J by 11 bases, 4 bases remained unmatched. The CDR3 sequence is 11 residues long. The germline V gene encodes CDR1 LNHDA and CDR2 SQIVND (reference sequence). The CDR3 protein is CASSEGGRQYF. DNA for the CDR3: TGTGCCAGTAGTGAGGGAGGGAGGCAGTATTTT.